The sequence of this T cell receptor (beta chain) was determined in a study of T cell repertoires in cytomegalovirus infection. Turning to the study itself: Indications of both CMV infection and matching HLA type were provided by public TCR beta signatures.

This CDR3 region has 13 residues. The V gene lost 3 bases and the J gene lost 8 bases, with 13 bases spanning the gap. Of note for this clonotype: No antigen is known for it.

Findings and limits, study-wide: Adding up the frequency of public TCR beta families identified people who carried CMV plus the relevant HLA. Within the response measured ex vivo, HLA-C-restricted CMV-specific TCR beta clonotypes were dominant.

Each CDR3 protein is one row after TCRdb ran MiXCR on the reads. Of 640,000 or so distinct CDR3 sequences detected, around 32% appear once; the ten largest clones hold roughly 18%. This chain joins TRBV12-3 or TRBV12-4 and TRBJ1-2; perhaps TRBD1 as D (5 bases). Sample: cultured PBMCs, taken from culture after CMV antigen stimulation. This receptor was obtained from a human donor in good health (CMV status not recorded). Some clones in this sample may be carry-over from other donors' samples. CDR3 DNA: TGTGCCAGCAGTTTCGGGGGGGAGAGAGGCTACACCTTC. Amino acid sequence: CASSFGGERGYTF.